This T cell receptor (beta chain) was captured by sequencing in a study of T cell repertoires in cytomegalovirus infection. Overall study context: Recently identified HLA-C-restricted CMV epitopes were used, and well-studied HLA-B-restricted CMV epitopes were used as well.

The CDR3 runs to 15 residues. Germline trimming cut 2 bases from V and 7 bases from J; bases unmatched to any gene: 7. Germline CDR1 LNHNV, CDR2 YYDKDF (reference sequence). General study findings and limits: In two of eight donors, the top clonotype was HLA-C-restricted CMV-specific.

Using its own MiXCR run on the reads, TCRdb lists one record per CDR3 protein. The profile shows roughly 120,000 distinct CDR3 sequences, around 32% of them singletons. This clonotype was seen more than once but under ten times. The antigen is undetermined. Sequences were derived from CD8+ T cells from cultured PBMCs, sampled from culture after CMV antigen stimulation. This receptor was taken from a human donor in good health (CMV status not recorded). Some clones in this sample may be carry-over from other donors' samples. V is TRBV15 and J is TRBJ1-5; 8 bases are shared with TRBD1. The CDR3 DNA sequence: TGTGCCACCAGCAGACCGACAGGGGTCTGGCAGCCCCAGCATTTT. Protein sequence: CATSRPTGVWQPQHF.